This T cell receptor beta chain was identified in a study of radiotherapy plus CTLA-4 blockade in lung cancer. Background on the study: Objective responses were documented in 15% to 20% of patients, with disease control in 31%. Overall study results and limits: Early clone dynamics of blood T cells, plus interferon-beta, reportedly predicted response best.

Deletions cut 5 bases from V and 3 bases from J, with 12 bases between. This CDR3 spans 14 amino acids. Germline-derived CDR1 and CDR2 are MNHEY and SMNVEV (reference sequence). Sequencing used immunoSEQ multiplex PCR; TCRdb keeps in-frame clones, though not all of them. The sample lists about 99,000 clones; around 88% were seen once. Details on this clone: Antigen unknown.

The V gene is TRBV27, the J gene TRBJ2-3, with no clear D. This clonotype was obtained from a human donor with non-small cell lung cancer that progressed on radiotherapy plus ipilimumab. Sequenced material: peripheral blood, taken from a patient treated with radiotherapy plus ipilimumab. CDR3 sequence (DNA): TGTGCCAGCAGTCCCCCACGGGCGACAGATACGCAGTATTTT. Its protein product is CASSPPRATDTQYF.